A single T cell receptor (beta chain) is shown here with its context. Its antigen specificity is not known. The input lacks base qualities; no much larger clone sits a single base away. Trimming accounts for 1 base at V and 5 bases at J, while the number of junction bases matched to no gene is 7. CDR1 and CDR2, looked up from the germline V gene, are MGHRA and YSYEKL. The CDR3 starts with the cysteine, ends with the phenylalanine, and has 16 residues. This entry keeps only the CDR3 DNA: 48 bases, framed from base 1. The sample belongs to a study of T cell changes during pregnancy in multiple sclerosis (dated by TCRdb to the late 2010s). Notes on the research overall: In women with multiple sclerosis, the researchers looked at how the T cell repertoire shifted as pregnancy progressed.

The library was generated by the immunoSEQ multiplex PCR assay. Held by TCRdb, this immuneACCESS table contains in-frame sequences only and omits some clones. Under half of the omission traces to an unresolved V gene where checked; the cause of the rest is unknown. This sample gives tens of thousands of clones in total; about 93% of them show up just once. In total, the top ten clones hold about 0.24% of the sample. This specimen consisted of CD4+ T cells from peripheral blood mononuclear cells, obtained in the second trimester of pregnancy. Recombination linked TRBV4-1 to TRBJ2-5; the junction holds 10 bases that match TRBD2. This clonotype was obtained from a female donor with multiple sclerosis, enrolled in a pregnancy study. The CDR3 region: CASSQVPAGGPETQYF. The sequenced DNA is TGCGCCAGCAGCCAAGTGCCAGCGGGGGGGCCCGAGACCCAGTACTTC.